This section outlines one T cell receptor (beta chain) sequence together with its context. Its antigen is as yet unknown. Because the CDR3's place on the DNA is in doubt, the DNA is left out and the CDR3 is given as listed by TCRdb. This specimen comes from a study of breast tumors, draining lymph nodes, adjacent tissues. Study-level points and caveats: Tumor T cell lymph node origin was a supported hypothesis, not proven. Tumors had less TCR diversity than lymph nodes, more than nontumor tissue.

Germline-derived CDR1 and CDR2 are SEHNR and FQNEAQ (reference sequence). The CDR3 adds up to 16 amino acids, both ends counted. One entry per CDR3 protein results from TCRdb running MiXCR on the multiplex PCR reads. This sample has 13,000 to 15,000 distinct CDR3 sequences, with over 45% found just once. The sequence came from a female donor with breast cancer. Some clones in this sample may be carry-over from other donors' samples. The chain recombines TRBV7-9 with TRBJ2-1; TRBD2, as called in the table, went unchecked against the DNA. The sequenced sample consisted of tumor-adjacent breast tissue. The CDR3 is CASSSVAGGTYNGQFF.